A selection of T cell receptor beta chains follows, all from one sample in a study of human T cells and chemical hapten exposure. One entry per CDR3 protein, called by TCRdb with MiXCR from the RACE reads. The sample lists 190,000 or so distinct CDR3 sequences, 24% occurring once. This material consisted of whole blood, taken in connection with sensitization to the hapten diphenylcyclopropenone (DPC). These receptor sequences come from a woman in her thirties or forties with alopecia areata. Some clones in this sample may be carry-over from other donors' samples. The CDR3 runs from the conserved cysteine through the conserved F or W. The order of the fields is D gene, J gene, clone size, V gene, CDR3 protein, CDR3 DNA. D genes are given only for firm matches. Where a row states a size, it is once, few, many or the class of an expanded clone; other rows omit it.

d_gene: .
j_gene: TRBJ1-5
abundance: .
v_gene: TRBV9
CDR3aa: CASSVGGSPNQPQHF
CDR3nt: TGTGCCAGCAGCGTAGGGGGCAGTCCCAATCAGCCCCAGCATTTT

d_gene: .
j_gene: TRBJ1-2
abundance: few
v_gene: TRBV29-1
CDR3aa: CSVLPPNYGYTF
CDR3nt: TGCAGCGTTCTCCCTCCTAACTATGGCTACACCTTC

d_gene: TRBD2
j_gene: TRBJ2-1
abundance: many
v_gene: TRBV6-5
CDR3aa: CASSPGTSGRDEQFF
CDR3nt: TGTGCCAGCAGCCCCGGGACTAGCGGGAGGGATGAGCAGTTCTTC

d_gene: .
j_gene: TRBJ1-6
abundance: .
v_gene: TRBV12-3/TRBV12-4
CDR3aa: CASSPDRNSPLHF
CDR3nt: TGTGCCAGCAGCCCCGACAGAAATTCACCCCTCCACTTT

d_gene: .
j_gene: TRBJ2-1
abundance: .
v_gene: TRBV7-9
CDR3aa: CASRSPGGPLYNEQFF
CDR3nt: TGTGCCAGCAGGTCGCCTGGAGGACCGCTCTACAATGAGCAGTTCTTC

d_gene: TRBD2
j_gene: TRBJ2-7
abundance: .
v_gene: TRBV27
CDR3aa: CASSLKGRGGSSYEQYF
CDR3nt: TGTGCCAGCAGTTTAAAAGGTCGGGGGGGCAGCTCCTACGAGCAGTACTTC

d_gene: .
j_gene: TRBJ2-6
abundance: few
v_gene: TRBV28
CDR3aa: CASSFRSWGAGANVLTF
CDR3nt: TGTGCCAGCAGTTTTAGGTCGTGGGGGGCTGGGGCCAACGTCCTGACTTTC

d_gene: TRBD2
j_gene: TRBJ2-5
abundance: .
v_gene: TRBV9
CDR3aa: CASTPDIGRRGETQYF
CDR3nt: TGTGCCAGCACCCCAGATATCGGGAGGAGGGGAGAGACCCAGTACTTC

d_gene: .
j_gene: TRBJ1-5
abundance: .
v_gene: TRBV11-2
CDR3aa: CASSPGHNQPQHF
CDR3nt: TGTGCCAGCAGCCCGGGACACAATCAGCCCCAGCATTTT

d_gene: .
j_gene: TRBJ2-7
abundance: few
v_gene: TRBV28
CDR3aa: CASRGHSSYEQYF
CDR3nt: TGTGCCAGCAGGGGCCATAGCTCCTACGAGCAGTACTTC

d_gene: .
j_gene: TRBJ2-7
abundance: few
v_gene: TRBV7-9
CDR3aa: CASSYDPYEQYF
CDR3nt: TGTGCCAGCAGCTACGACCCCTACGAGCAGTACTTC

d_gene: .
j_gene: TRBJ1-4
abundance: .
v_gene: TRBV6-6
CDR3aa: CASSLDGGGKLFF
CDR3nt: TGTGCCAGCAGTTTGGACGGGGGTGGGAAACTGTTTTTT

d_gene: .
j_gene: TRBJ1-3
abundance: .
v_gene: TRBV12-3/TRBV12-4
CDR3aa: CASSLAGDGNTIYF
CDR3nt: TGTGCCAGCAGTTTAGCGGGGGATGGAAACACCATATATTTT

d_gene: .
j_gene: TRBJ1-3
abundance: few
v_gene: TRBV6-1
CDR3aa: CASSAQESGNTIYF
CDR3nt: TGTGCCAGCAGTGCTCAGGAGTCTGGAAACACCATATATTTT

d_gene: .
j_gene: TRBJ1-5
abundance: .
v_gene: TRBV28
CDR3aa: CASSLDLNQPQHF
CDR3nt: TGTGCCAGCAGTTTAGACCTGAATCAGCCCCAGCATTTT

d_gene: .
j_gene: TRBJ1-6
abundance: .
v_gene: TRBV6-5
CDR3aa: CASSYSGPYNSPLHF
CDR3nt: TGTGCCAGCAGTTACTCGGGACCTTATAATTCACCCCTCCACTTT

d_gene: TRBD2
j_gene: TRBJ2-2
abundance: .
v_gene: TRBV20-1
CDR3aa: CSARGLAGNTGELFF
CDR3nt: TGCAGTGCTAGAGGGCTAGCGGGAAACACCGGGGAGCTGTTTTTT

d_gene: .
j_gene: TRBJ1-5
abundance: few
v_gene: TRBV15
CDR3aa: CATSRDRGHTNQPQHF
CDR3nt: TGTGCCACCAGCAGAGATCGGGGACACACGAATCAGCCCCAGCATTTT

d_gene: .
j_gene: TRBJ2-4
abundance: .
v_gene: TRBV12-3/TRBV12-4
CDR3aa: CASSSAGLQGTAKNIQYF
CDR3nt: TGTGCCAGCAGTTCCGCCGGACTTCAGGGGACAGCCAAAAACATTCAGTACTTC

d_gene: .
j_gene: TRBJ1-5
abundance: .
v_gene: TRBV9
CDR3aa: CASSGRSGPQHF
CDR3nt: TGTGCCAGCAGCGGGAGATCCGGGCCCCAGCATTTT

d_gene: .
j_gene: TRBJ1-5
abundance: .
v_gene: TRBV28
CDR3aa: CASSVARQPQHF
CDR3nt: TGTGCCAGCAGCGTGGCCCGTCAGCCCCAGCATTTT

d_gene: TRBD1
j_gene: TRBJ1-5
abundance: many
v_gene: TRBV29-1
CDR3aa: CSVTGTGLDQPQHF
CDR3nt: TGCAGCGTTACCGGGACAGGGCTTGATCAGCCCCAGCATTTT

d_gene: .
j_gene: TRBJ1-5
abundance: .
v_gene: TRBV29-1
CDR3aa: CSVAAGASMRPQHF
CDR3nt: TGCAGCGTTGCGGCAGGGGCTTCGATGCGGCCCCAGCATTTT

d_gene: .
j_gene: TRBJ2-6
abundance: .
v_gene: TRBV28
CDR3aa: CASRPRSGANVLTF
CDR3nt: TGTGCCAGCCGCCCCCGTAGTGGGGCCAACGTCCTGACTTTC

d_gene: .
j_gene: TRBJ1-3
abundance: .
v_gene: TRBV9
CDR3aa: CASSVSTGPSGNTIYF
CDR3nt: TGTGCCAGCAGCGTCAGTACGGGACCCTCTGGAAACACCATATATTTT

d_gene: .
j_gene: TRBJ2-3
abundance: .
v_gene: TRBV12-3/TRBV12-4
CDR3aa: CASALTDTQYF
CDR3nt: TGTGCCAGCGCGCTCACAGATACGCAGTATTTT

d_gene: .
j_gene: TRBJ2-5
abundance: few
v_gene: TRBV23-1
CDR3aa: CASSRGNGEETQYF
CDR3nt: TGCGCCAGCAGTCGTGGCAACGGGGAAGAGACCCAGTACTTC

d_gene: .
j_gene: TRBJ2-1
abundance: few
v_gene: TRBV7-2
CDR3aa: CASRENTASIGEQFF
CDR3nt: TGTGCCAGCAGAGAAAATACAGCGAGCATAGGGGAGCAGTTCTTC

d_gene: TRBD1
j_gene: TRBJ1-5
abundance: few
v_gene: TRBV6-2/TRBV6-3
CDR3aa: CASSLTGGIQPQHF
CDR3nt: TGTGCCAGCAGTTTGACAGGGGGGATTCAGCCCCAGCATTTT

d_gene: .
j_gene: TRBJ1-5
abundance: .
v_gene: TRBV6-2/TRBV6-3
CDR3aa: CASTRISNQPQHF
CDR3nt: TGTGCCAGCACCCGAATTAGCAATCAGCCCCAGCATTTT

d_gene: TRBD1
j_gene: TRBJ1-6
abundance: few
v_gene: TRBV5-1
CDR3aa: CASALRTGNSPLHF
CDR3nt: TGCGCCAGCGCCCTTAGGACAGGGAATTCACCCCTCCACTTT

d_gene: .
j_gene: TRBJ2-1
abundance: few
v_gene: TRBV7-2
CDR3aa: CASSLARFEQFF
CDR3nt: TGTGCCAGCAGCTTAGCCAGGTTCGAGCAGTTCTTC

d_gene: TRBD2
j_gene: TRBJ2-2
abundance: once
v_gene: TRBV10-3
CDR3aa: CAIGPGTSPGELFF
CDR3nt: TGTGCCATCGGCCCCGGGACTAGCCCCGGGGAGCTGTTTTTT

d_gene: .
j_gene: TRBJ2-1
abundance: few
v_gene: TRBV7-2
CDR3aa: CASTPGTFYNEQFF
CDR3nt: TGTGCCAGCACCCCCGGGACTTTTTACAATGAGCAGTTCTTC

d_gene: .
j_gene: TRBJ1-4
abundance: .
v_gene: TRBV28
CDR3aa: CASSMGPRSEKLFF
CDR3nt: TGTGCCAGCAGTATGGGTCCTCGCAGCGAAAAACTGTTTTTT

d_gene: TRBD2
j_gene: TRBJ2-7
abundance: .
v_gene: TRBV20-1
CDR3aa: CSARDLAGGLYEQYF
CDR3nt: TGCAGTGCTAGAGATCTAGCGGGAGGGCTCTACGAGCAGTACTTC

d_gene: TRBD2
j_gene: TRBJ2-5
abundance: .
v_gene: TRBV6-2/TRBV6-3
CDR3aa: CASSDALAGVLETQYF
CDR3nt: TGTGCCAGCAGTGACGCTCTAGCGGGAGTTCTGGAGACCCAGTACTTC

d_gene: .
j_gene: TRBJ2-2
abundance: .
v_gene: TRBV3-1
CDR3aa: CATSFVGGSVTGELFF
CDR3nt: TGTGCCACCTCCTTCGTGGGGGGCAGCGTCACCGGGGAGCTGTTTTTT

d_gene: .
j_gene: TRBJ2-3
abundance: few
v_gene: TRBV20-1
CDR3aa: CSASGVGAADTQYF
CDR3nt: TGCAGTGCTAGCGGAGTTGGTGCAGCAGATACGCAGTATTTT

d_gene: .
j_gene: TRBJ2-3
abundance: .
v_gene: TRBV6-5
CDR3aa: CASEPGGTDTQYF
CDR3nt: TGTGCCAGCGAACCGGGAGGCACAGATACGCAGTATTTT

d_gene: .
j_gene: TRBJ1-6
abundance: .
v_gene: TRBV5-1
CDR3aa: CASRRDAYNSPLHF
CDR3nt: TGCGCCAGCAGGCGGGACGCCTATAATTCACCCCTCCACTTT

d_gene: TRBD2
j_gene: TRBJ2-1
abundance: few
v_gene: TRBV24-1
CDR3aa: CATSDSRLAGVSEQFF
CDR3nt: TGTGCCACCAGTGATTCCCGACTAGCGGGAGTTAGCGAGCAGTTCTTC

d_gene: .
j_gene: TRBJ1-5
abundance: many
v_gene: TRBV7-2
CDR3aa: CASSLIEGSNQPQHF
CDR3nt: TGTGCCAGCAGCCTCATTGAGGGGAGCAATCAGCCCCAGCATTTT

d_gene: .
j_gene: TRBJ1-1
abundance: .
v_gene: TRBV28
CDR3aa: CASSRGKAFF
CDR3nt: TGTGCCAGCTCCAGGGGTAAAGCTTTCTTT

d_gene: .
j_gene: TRBJ2-7
abundance: .
v_gene: TRBV7-2
CDR3aa: CASSLDTSYEQYF
CDR3nt: TGTGCCAGCAGCTTAGACACCAGCTACGAGCAGTACTTC

d_gene: .
j_gene: TRBJ2-5
abundance: .
v_gene: TRBV28
CDR3aa: CASSTWGDAETQYF
CDR3nt: TGTGCCAGCAGTACATGGGGAGACGCAGAGACCCAGTACTTC

d_gene: TRBD2
j_gene: TRBJ2-7
abundance: few
v_gene: TRBV29-1
CDR3aa: CSVSGGEIHEQYF
CDR3nt: TGCAGCGTATCGGGAGGAGAGATCCACGAGCAGTACTTC

d_gene: .
j_gene: TRBJ1-6
abundance: few
v_gene: TRBV20-1
CDR3aa: CSARDPRSGGNNSPLHF
CDR3nt: TGCAGTGCTAGAGATCCCCGGTCGGGGGGCAATAATTCACCCCTCCACTTT

d_gene: .
j_gene: TRBJ2-1
abundance: .
v_gene: TRBV7-6
CDR3aa: CASSSGWDEQFF
CDR3nt: TGTGCCAGCAGTTCTGGGTGGGATGAGCAGTTCTTC

d_gene: .
j_gene: TRBJ1-2
abundance: few
v_gene: TRBV29-1
CDR3aa: CSVEEQLNYGYTF
CDR3nt: TGCAGCGTTGAGGAACAGCTAAACTATGGCTACACCTTC

d_gene: .
j_gene: TRBJ2-7
abundance: .
v_gene: TRBV19
CDR3aa: CASSPRTMPYEQYF
CDR3nt: TGTGCCAGTAGTCCCCGGACTATGCCCTACGAGCAGTACTTC

d_gene: TRBD2
j_gene: TRBJ2-1
abundance: few
v_gene: TRBV7-2
CDR3aa: CASSLDLAGDNEQFF
CDR3nt: TGTGCCAGCAGCTTAGATCTAGCGGGAGACAATGAGCAGTTCTTC

d_gene: TRBD2
j_gene: TRBJ2-2
abundance: few
v_gene: TRBV12-3/TRBV12-4
CDR3aa: CASKWREGTGELFF
CDR3nt: TGTGCCAGCAAGTGGCGGGAGGGTACCGGGGAGCTGTTTTTT